This T cell receptor (beta chain) was sequenced in a study of response to subunit inactivated influenza vaccine. Whole-study results and caveats: Each seasonal influenza vaccination recruits few new T cells, the authors suggested.

Germline V CDR1 and CDR2: SEHNR, FQNEAQ (reference sequence). Between the trimmed V and J ends, which lost 1 base and 3 bases, there was a span of 16 bases. CDR3 length: 17 residues. This clonotype was detected only a few times. Its target is not known. TCRdb reanalysed the RT-PCR reads using MiXCR and keeps one entry per CDR3 protein. The sample carries more than 550,000 distinct CDR3 sequences, about an eighth recorded once. The source is a man aged 50 or older who received an inactivated influenza vaccine. This sample comprised PBMCs from blood, obtained on the day of vaccination. V usage is TRBV7-9 and J usage is TRBJ2-1; D perhaps matches TRBD2 (6 bases). The CDR3 sequence is CASSLDLRRGGYNEQFF. CDR3 DNA: TGTGCCAGCAGCTTAGACCTGCGGCGGGGTGGCTACAATGAGCAGTTCTTC.